These T cell receptor beta chains were read from a single sample in a study of T cell repertoires in cytomegalovirus infection. One entry per CDR3 protein, called by TCRdb with MiXCR from the reads. The sample contains approximately 270,000 distinct CDR3 sequences, approximately 22% of which appear only once. These TCRs are of unknown antigen specificity. Here the sequenced sample was cultured PBMCs, taken from culture after CMV antigen stimulation. The receptors here all came from a human donor in good health (CMV status not recorded). Some clones in this sample may be carry-over from other donors' samples. The CDR3 runs from the conserved cysteine through the conserved F or W.

J gene | V gene | CDR3 protein
TRBJ2-3 | TRBV24-1 | CATSDSSGSAGGTQYF
TRBJ1-1 | TRBV11-3 | CASSLGQFYTEAFF
TRBJ1-4 | TRBV6-5 | CASSYSGTGDEKLFF
TRBJ2-1 | TRBV7-6 | CASSYKSGSRDNEQFF
TRBJ2-5 | TRBV7-2 | CASSLELGQETQYF
TRBJ2-1 | TRBV20-1 | CSARLGPSSYNEQFF
TRBJ2-1 | TRBV7-8 | CASSLSGRYNEQFF
TRBJ2-3 | TRBV7-3 | CASQPQGATDTQYF
TRBJ2-3 | TRBV15 | CATSREASGTDTQYF
TRBJ2-7 | TRBV7-8 | CASSPGGQRYEQYF
TRBJ2-5 | TRBV20-1 | CSAPPQETQYF
TRBJ1-1 | TRBV4-3 | CASSQEGLNTEAFF
TRBJ1-5 | TRBV2 | CASSDETGNNQPQHF
TRBJ2-2 | TRBV29-1 | CSVKDANTGELFF
TRBJ2-7 | TRBV28 | CASSFRLTSGTYEQYF
TRBJ1-1 | TRBV7-2 | CASRTGTVNTEAFF
TRBJ2-1 | TRBV7-2 | CASSRTHFRTSGSIHEQFF
TRBJ1-5 | TRBV28 | CASRLGQGDQPQHF
TRBJ1-4 | TRBV6-5 | CASSYSGREREKLFF
TRBJ1-1 | TRBV7-6 | CASSRQRDGTEAFF
TRBJ2-7 | TRBV7-3 | CASSFTGSYEQYF
TRBJ2-3 | TRBV24-1 | CATSDRLAESTDTQYF
TRBJ2-7 | TRBV28 | CASLGNYEQYF
TRBJ1-1 | TRBV7-3 | CASSLQVRAEAFF
TRBJ2-2 | TRBV20-1 | CSARERERTGELFF
TRBJ1-2 | TRBV19 | CASSIALRGYTF
TRBJ2-4 | TRBV12-3/TRBV12-4 | CASSPPVGREYF
TRBJ2-1 | TRBV6-2/TRBV6-3 | CASSSPGLASSYNEQFF
TRBJ2-7 | TRBV7-9 | CASSFGQGTYEQYF
TRBJ2-7 | TRBV7-2 | CASSLAPQGRGGDEQYF
TRBJ2-1 | TRBV6-2/TRBV6-3 | CASSYIAPRFDNEQFF